This T cell receptor beta chain stems from a study of blood T cells in healthy people across ages. Together with a sample-barcoded 5' primer, a J-beta primer mix was included in a second PCR lasting about 7 to 11 cycles. TCRdb re-analysed the 5' RACE reads in MiXCR, keeping a single row per CDR3 protein. The data show over 1.5 million distinct CDR3 sequences, with approximately 50% seen just once and over 2% held by the top ten. The sample taken for sequencing was blood. The origin of this receptor is a woman between 40 and 55 years old in good health.

The CDR3 protein is CASSLQGSLGEQYF. CDR3 bases: TGTGCCAGCAGTTTACAGGGTTCGCTAGGAGAGCAGTACTTC. The rearrangement joins TRBV6-5 to TRBJ2-5, with a tentative D call TRBD1 (6 bases). CDR3 length equals 14 residues. V lost 4 bases and J 11 bases, leaving 20 bases between the germline ends. Germline assignment: CDR1 MNHEY and CDR2 SVGAGI.